A single sample is the source of the 17 T cell receptor beta chains below, sequenced in a study of patients and donors after allogeneic stem cell transplantation. TCRdb redid the calling of the RT-PCR reads with MiXCR, one entry per CDR3 protein. The sample holds around 150,000 distinct CDR3 sequences; around 30% are singletons and the top ten take 2.5% to 3.5%. Material: blood, either unsorted or a sorted T cell fraction (not recorded which). The receptors shown here come from a human donor who was either an allogeneic HSCT recipient or a stem cell or donor lymphocyte infusion donor (not recorded which). It is not recorded whose cells these are; they may come from a transplant donor.

V gene TRBV20-1 combines with J gene TRBJ2-1; 8 nucleotides line up with TRBD2. The CDR3 extends over 15 amino acids. The V gene end was trimmed by 7 bases and the J gene end by 0 bases; junction bases not matched to a gene: 8. Germline V gives CDR1 DFQATT, CDR2 SNEGSKA (reference sequence). CDR3 in amino acids: CSDERLAGSYNEQFF. The CDR3 bases are TGCAGTGACGAGCGTCTAGCGGGCTCCTACAATGAGCAGTTCTTC.

The chain couples TRBV5-1 to TRBJ2-7, with D perhaps matching TRBD2 (6 bases). CDR1 and CDR2 from the germline V gene are SGHRS and YFSETQ. The CDR3 length is 14 residues. Trimming cost V 0 bases and J 2 bases, with 9 bases left between them. CDR3 DNA sequence: TGCGCCAGCAGCTTGGGACTAGAGACCTACGAGCAGTACTTC. Amino acids: CASSLGLETYEQYF.

The table lists this clonotype with a few counts. This chain joins TRBV7-2 and TRBJ1-2, with D hard to call. Germline loops: CDR1 SGHTA, CDR2 FQGNSA. This CDR3 comprises 12 residues. Trimming pared 2 bases from V and 4 bases from J, leaving 5 bases between. CDR3 sequence: CASSLWGYGYTF. CDR3 sequence (DNA): TGTGCCAGCAGCTTATGGGGCTATGGCTACACCTTC.

The V call is TRBV24-1, the J call TRBJ2-3, with D perhaps matching TRBD1 or TRBD2 (5 bases each). CDR1 is KGHDR and CDR2 is SFDVKD in the germline V gene. V gave up 9 bases and J gave up 1 base, with 13 bases separating them. The CDR3 is 14 amino acids. The chain's CDR3 is CATSRGLRTDTQYF. DNA of the CDR3: TGTGCCACCTCCCGGGGCCTCCGCACAGATACGCAGTATTTT.

This clonotype was seen many times. The chain links TRBV2 to TRBJ1-5, with D uncertain. V was trimmed by 8 bases and J by 4 bases, leaving 9 bases between them. The CDR3 has 12 residues. CDR1 SNHLY and CDR2 FYNNEI come from the germline V gene. The DNA for the CDR3 is TGTGCCAGCCGGGATCCTAATCAGCCCCAGCATTTT. As protein: CASRDPNQPQHF.

Of note for this clonotype: Relative to the germline gene, one junction end is altered; a read error may explain this. This chain uses TRBV6-2 or TRBV6-3 with TRBJ2-7; 7 bases match TRBD2. CDR3 length equals 14 residues. Germline V gives CDR1 MNHEY, CDR2 SVGEGT. This CDR3 reads CASSHRDYTYGQYF. DNA for the CDR3: TGTGCCAGCAGTCACCGGGACTATACCTACGGGCAGTACTTC.

This chain links TRBV3-1 with TRBJ1-6; possible D gene TRBD1, 6 bases. Germline CDR1 and CDR2: LGHDT and YNNKEL (reference sequence). The germline V and J ends were trimmed by 0 bases and 9 bases, with 15 bases remaining between them. The CDR3 length is 16 residues. The DNA of the CDR3 is TGTGCCAGCAGCCAAGATAAACAGGGAGTGAGTTCACCCCTCCACTTT. This sequence encodes CASSQDKQGVSSPLHF.

The J gene is TRBJ2-1, the V gene TRBV6-2 or TRBV6-3; D is unclear. The CDR3 has 14 residues. The V and J ends lost 2 bases and 2 bases respectively, with 7 bases between them. CDR1 is MNHEY, CDR2 SVGEGT, per germline. For the CDR3, the DNA is TGTGCCAGCAGTTACGTCGGGCCCTACAATGAGCAGTTCTTC. Translated, it gives CASSYVGPYNEQFF.

The chain links TRBV5-1 to TRBJ2-3, with TRBD2 matching 9 bases. Per germline, CDR1 SGHRS and CDR2 YFSETQ. The ends lost 2 bases at V and 3 bases at J; junction bases unmatched: 7. CDR3 length: 16 amino acids. The CDR3 region is CASSLSAGGKTDTQYF. CDR3 bases: TGCGCCAGCAGCTTATCAGCGGGAGGAAAGACAGATACGCAGTATTTT. The entire variable domain, with the rest obtained from reference TRBV5-1 and TRBJ2-3, is as follows: KAGVTQTPRYLIKTRGQQVTLSCSPISGHRSVSWYQQTPGQGLQFLFEYFSETQRNKGNFPGRFSGRQFSNSRSEMNVSTLELGDSALYLCASSLSAGGKTDTQYFGPGTRLTVL.

The V gene is TRBV6-5, the J gene TRBJ2-5; 8 nucleotides agree with TRBD2. The germline V gene encodes CDR1 MNHEY and CDR2 SVGAGI. CDR3 length: 13 amino acids. Trimming cost V 8 bases and J 1 base; bases outside gene matches: 3. The chain's CDR3 is CASREGPQETQYF. The CDR3 bases are TGTGCCAGCCGGGAGGGGCCCCAAGAGACCCAGTACTTC.

This clonotype was counted only a few times. The chain combines TRBV25-1 with TRBJ1-1; 7 bases align to TRBD1. This CDR3 has 15 amino acids. The junction had 3 bases not matched to a gene; V was cut back by 1 base and J by 1 base. The V gene's germline CDR1 is MGHDK and CDR2 SYGVNS. The CDR3 DNA reads TGTGCCAGCAGTGAATGGGACAGTTGGAACACTGAAGCTTTCTTT. Protein: CASSEWDSWNTEAFF.

There are a few counts of this clonotype. The chain carries TRBV25-1 and TRBJ1-1; 7 nucleotides align to TRBD1. With 2 bases clipped from V and 5 bases from J, the junction kept 2 bases outside the gene matches. Germline V gene lookup returns CDR1 MGHDK and CDR2 SYGVNS. There are 13 residues in the CDR3. In DNA, the CDR3 is TGTGCCAGCAGTGAAACAGGGGAAACTGAAGCTTTCTTT. Protein sequence: CASSETGETEAFF. Based on the CDR3 plus reference TRBV25-1 and TRBJ1-1, the full variable domain is EADIYQTPRYLVIGTGKKITLECSQTMGHDKMYWYQQDPGMELHLIHYSYGVNSTEKGDLSSESTVSRIRTEHFPLTLESARPSHTSQYLCASSETGETEAFFGQGTRLTVV.

V and J are TRBV7-9 and TRBJ2-2; the D gene could be TRBD1 or TRBD2 (5 bases each). This CDR3 has 17 residues. Trimming removed 5 bases from V and 3 bases from J, with 19 bases in between. Germline CDR1 reads SEHNR; CDR2 reads FQNEAQ (reference sequence). The CDR3 DNA reads TGTGCCAGCAGCCCTTTATCCTACGAGGGGTACACCGGGGAGCTGTTTTTT. Protein: CASSPLSYEGYTGELFF.

The V and J genes are TRBV14 and TRBJ2-2; the D is unclear. The CDR3 covers 14 residues. The V gene's germline CDR1 is SGHDN and CDR2 FVKESK. V lost 6 bases and J 5 bases, leaving 13 bases between the germline ends. This CDR3 is CASRENVMTGELFF. CDR3 DNA: TGTGCCAGCAGGGAAAATGTGATGACCGGGGAGCTGTTTTTT.

The chain combines TRBV7-9 with TRBJ2-3; no clear D gene. The CDR3 runs 14 residues. V was cut by 7 bases and J by 0 bases, with 11 bases left in between. The germline V gene encodes CDR1 SEHNR and CDR2 FQNEAQ (reference sequence). The DNA of the CDR3 is TGTGCCAGCATCCACCTGAGTAGCACAGATACGCAGTATTTT. As protein: CASIHLSSTDTQYF.

The chain carries TRBV10-3 and TRBJ2-7; 9 bases fit TRBD2. The germline CDR1 and CDR2 sequences are ENHRY and SYGVKD. The CDR3 has 15 amino acids. Germline trimming cut 3 bases from V and 3 bases from J; bases unmatched to any gene: 6. Here the CDR3 DNA reads TGTGCCATCAGTGAAACAACTAGCGGGCTCTACGAGCAGTACTTC. Protein sequence: CAISETTSGLYEQYF.

V usage is TRBV28 and J usage is TRBJ2-7; TRBD2 matches at 10 bases. V shed 5 bases and J 3 bases; nucleotides not matched to a gene: 10. This CDR3 contains 16 residues. Germline assignment: CDR1 MDHEN and CDR2 SYDVKM. CDR3 region: CASSPLIAGGYYEQYF. CDR3 in DNA: TGTGCCAGCAGTCCCCTCATAGCGGGAGGATACTACGAGCAGTACTTC.